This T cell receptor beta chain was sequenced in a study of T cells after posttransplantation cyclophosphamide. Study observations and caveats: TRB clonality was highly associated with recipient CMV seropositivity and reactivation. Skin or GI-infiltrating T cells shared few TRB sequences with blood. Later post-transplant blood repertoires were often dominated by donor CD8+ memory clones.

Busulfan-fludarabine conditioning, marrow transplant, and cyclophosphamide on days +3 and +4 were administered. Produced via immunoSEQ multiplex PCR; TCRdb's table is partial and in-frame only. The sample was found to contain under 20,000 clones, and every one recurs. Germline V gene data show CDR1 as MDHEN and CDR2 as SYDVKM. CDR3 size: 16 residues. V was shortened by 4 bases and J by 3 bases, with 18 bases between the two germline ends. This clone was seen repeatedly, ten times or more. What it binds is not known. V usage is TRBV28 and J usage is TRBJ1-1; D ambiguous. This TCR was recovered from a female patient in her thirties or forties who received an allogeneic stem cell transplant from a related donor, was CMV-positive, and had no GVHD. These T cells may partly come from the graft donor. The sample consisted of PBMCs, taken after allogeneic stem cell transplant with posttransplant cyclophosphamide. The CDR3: CASSSVYAGGYTEAFF. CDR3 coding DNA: TGTGCCAGCAGTTCAGTTTATGCAGGAGGTTACACTGAAGCTTTCTTT.